Listed here are 27 T cell receptor beta chains from one sample, sequenced in a study of T cell responses to AZD1222 COVID-19 vaccine. TCRdb's table, derived via immunoSEQ multiplex PCR, lists solely in-frame clones and lacks some. The sample gives roughly 82,000 clones, 70% to 90% of which show up once; around 13% is in the top ten. The sequencing here drew on peripheral blood, taken on day 0 of AZD1222 vaccination. The origin of the receptors is an adult in good health.

The chain carries TRBV6-5 and TRBJ2-7; D gene unclear. The CDR3 covers 12 residues. CDR1 is MNHEY and CDR2 is SVGAGI in the germline V gene. Trimming took off 4 bases at V and 3 bases at J, with 7 bases between the two ends. CDR3 bases: TGTGCCAGCAGTTTCGCAGGCTACGAGCAGTACTTC. It encodes CASSFAGYEQYF.

V gene TRBV28 combines with J gene TRBJ1-4; TRBD1 matches 7 bases. There are 14 residues in the CDR3. CDR1 and CDR2 from the germline V gene are MDHEN and SYDVKM. V trimming: 5 bases; J trimming: 6 bases; junction bases outside the gene matches: 6. The CDR3 bases are TGTGCCAGCAGTCTGTATCAGGGGGATGAAAAACTGTTTTTT. This codes for CASSLYQGDEKLFF.

V is TRBV25-1 and J is TRBJ2-5; the match to TRBD2 covers 7 bases. After removal of 4 bases from V and 4 bases from J, the junction contained 0 bases not matched to a gene. The CDR3 loop spans 12 amino acids. Looked up from germline, CDR1 is MGHDK and CDR2 is SYGVNS. CDR3 loop: CASSGGGETQYF. The CDR3 coding sequence is TGTGCCAGCAGTGGGGGGGGAGAGACCCAGTACTTC. Supplemented by reference TRBV25-1 and TRBJ2-5, the full variable domain reads EADIYQTPRYLVIGTGKKITLECSQTMGHDKMYWYQQDPGMELHLIHYSYGVNSTEKGDLSSESTVSRIRTEHFPLTLESARPSHTSQYLCASSGGGETQYFGPGTRLLVL.

The genes are TRBV19 and TRBJ1-5; 8 nucleotides match TRBD1. There are 15 residues in the CDR3. Unmatched junction bases numbered 7, after V lost 6 bases and J lost 3 bases. Germline assignment: CDR1 LNHDA and CDR2 SQIVND (reference sequence). The CDR3 DNA follows: TGTGCCAGTAGGAACAGGGGGAATTACAATCAGCCCCAGCATTTT. It translates to CASRNRGNYNQPQHF.

The V gene is TRBV19, the J gene TRBJ1-1; D remains ambiguous. Germline V gives CDR1 LNHDA, CDR2 SQIVND (reference sequence). The CDR3 is 17 amino acids. V gave up 3 bases and J gave up 2 bases, with 19 bases separating them. In DNA, the CDR3 is TGTGCCAGTAGTATTTCTTGGGTGCGTCGAAAAAACACTGAAGCTTTCTTT. As protein: CASSISWVRRKNTEAFF.

The V gene is TRBV5-4, the J gene TRBJ1-2; 7 bases are a match to TRBD1. V trimming: 2 bases; J trimming: 5 bases; junction bases outside the gene matches: 3. Germline values: CDR1 SGHNT, CDR2 YYREEE (reference sequence). The length of the CDR3 is 13 residues. CDR3 in amino acids: CASSLLTGYGYTF. Written as DNA, the CDR3 is TGTGCCAGCAGCTTACTGACAGGGTATGGCTACACCTTC.

The chain employs TRBV7-2 and TRBJ1-1; D is perhaps TRBD1 (6 bases). From germline, CDR1 is SGHTA and CDR2 FQGNSA. CDR3 length equals 13 residues. Trimming pared 5 bases from V and 9 bases from J, leaving 16 bases between. DNA of the CDR3: TGTGCCAGCAGCCCCTGGGACACCGGAAAAGCTTTCTTT. Its translation is CASSPWDTGKAFF. The full variable domain, rest sourced from reference TRBV7-2 and TRBJ1-1, is GAGVSQSPSNKVTEKGKDVELRCDPISGHTALYWYRQSLGQGLEFLIYFQGNSAPDKSGLPSDRFSAERTGGSVSTLTIQRTQQEDSAVYLCASSPWDTGKAFFGQGTRLTVV.

The chain has TRBV19 and TRBJ1-2, with no clear D. V was shortened by 4 bases and J by 4 bases, with 10 bases between the two germline ends. Germline V gene sequence: CDR1 LNHDA, CDR2 SQIVND (reference sequence). The CDR3 covers 13 residues. The CDR3 region is CASSTAAIYGYTF. The DNA for the CDR3 is TGTGCCAGTAGTACCGCAGCAATCTATGGCTACACCTTC. Complete variable domain (other parts from reference TRBV19 and TRBJ1-2): DGGITQSPKYLFRKEGQNVTLSCEQNLNHDAMYWYRQDPGQGLRLIYYSQIVNDFQKGDIAEGYSVSREKKESFPLTVTSAQKNPTAFYLCASSTAAIYGYTFGSGTRLTVV.

The chain uses TRBV4-1 and TRBJ2-7; the D is unclear. The CDR3 loop spans 16 amino acids. In germline, CDR1 is MGHRA, CDR2 YSYEKL. V was trimmed by 4 bases and J by 2 bases, leaving 18 bases between them. The CDR3 protein is CASSLSRSELPYEQYF. The CDR3, as DNA: TGCGCCAGCAGCCTAAGTCGGTCCGAACTCCCCTACGAGCAGTACTTC.

The rearrangement uses TRBV12-3 or TRBV12-4 and TRBJ1-6; D remains ambiguous. Trimming shortened V by 3 bases and J by 10 bases, and 7 bases separated the two germline ends. The CDR3 length is 12 residues. The CDR3 region is CASSFFPSPLHF. CDR3 DNA sequence: TGTGCCAGCAGTTTCTTTCCCTCACCCCTCCACTTT.

This chain connects TRBV19 to TRBJ1-1; TRBD1 matches 7 bases. The CDR3 is 14 amino acids. Per the germline V gene, CDR1 is LNHDA and CDR2 is SQIVND (reference sequence). The ends lost 3 bases at V and 0 bases at J; junction bases unmatched: 1. The DNA for the CDR3 is TGTGCCAGTAGTATGCAGGGGGTGAACACTGAAGCTTTCTTT. It specifies CASSMQGVNTEAFF.

The V gene is TRBV25-1, the J gene TRBJ1-1, with 8 bases identical to TRBD1. The CDR3 spans 15 residues. Trimming removed 2 bases from V and 4 bases from J; junction bases left unmatched: 6. CDR1 and CDR2 from the germline V gene are MGHDK and SYGVNS. The CDR3 DNA reads as TGTGCCAGCAGTGAAAACAGGGGGGCGTTCACTGAAGCTTTCTTT. It specifies CASSENRGAFTEAFF.

The chain couples TRBV5-1 to TRBJ2-5; a weak D match, TRBD2 (6 bases). V lost 0 bases, J lost 1 base, and 10 bases lay in between. Germline V gene data show CDR1 as SGHRS and CDR2 as YFSETQ. The CDR3 runs to 15 residues. CDR3 bases: TGCGCCAGCAGCTTGGATCCGGGGGTCCAAGAGACCCAGTACTTC. The encoded protein is CASSLDPGVQETQYF. The entire variable domain, with the rest obtained from reference TRBV5-1 and TRBJ2-5, is as follows: KAGVTQTPRYLIKTRGQQVTLSCSPISGHRSVSWYQQTPGQGLQFLFEYFSETQRNKGNFPGRFSGRQFSNSRSEMNVSTLELGDSALYLCASSLDPGVQETQYFGPGTRLLVL.

This sequence joins TRBV6-5 and TRBJ1-4; D is perhaps TRBD1 (6 bases). V gave up 2 bases and J gave up 1 base, with 11 bases separating them. The V gene's germline CDR1 is MNHEY and CDR2 SVGAGI. The CDR3 sequence is 16 residues long. In nucleotides, the CDR3 is TGTGCCAGCAGTTACAGGGCCAGGGGAACTAATGAAAAACTGTTTTTT. Its protein is CASSYRARGTNEKLFF.

V and J are TRBV6-2 or TRBV6-3 and TRBJ2-2; the D gene is possibly TRBD2 (6 bases). This CDR3 is built from 15 residues. Germline CDR1 MNHEY, CDR2 SVGEGT. The V end was cut by 0 bases, the J end by 4 bases, with 9 bases between. CDR3 protein: CASSYSRGITGELFF. The CDR3 nucleotides read TGTGCCAGCAGTTACTCACGCGGGATCACCGGGGAGCTGTTTTTT.

Worth noting for this clone: No DNA is shown, since the ends of the CDR3 on it are uncertain; the CDR3 is the one TCRdb lists. V usage is TRBV21-1 and J usage is TRBJ1-6; TRBD1 reflects the table's D call only, with no check against the DNA. TRBV21-1 is a pseudogene segment. The CDR3 region is 19 residues in length, termini included. CDR3 sequence reads: CASSKAWGQGAQYNSPLHF.

The chain combines TRBV28 with TRBJ1-1; 9 nucleotides line up with TRBD1. This CDR3 comprises 12 residues. Germline values: CDR1 MDHEN, CDR2 SYDVKM. Here the CDR3 reads CGTGDTNTEAFF. As DNA, the CDR3 is TGTGGGACAGGGGACACGAACACTGAAGCTTTCTTT.

This clone was counted a few times. V gene TRBV11-2 combines with J gene TRBJ2-2; no definite D call. V lost 5 bases, J lost 1 base, and 5 bases lay in between. CDR3 length: 13 residues. The germline gives CDR1 SGHAT, CDR2 FQNNGV. CDR3 region: CASSLRNTGELFF. CDR3 bases: TGTGCCAGCAGCCTCAGGAACACCGGGGAGCTGTTTTTT.

The CDR3 region has the DNA TGTGCCAGCAGCTTAGTACTGTTGGAGACCCAGTACTTC. Translated: CASSLVLLETQYF. The chain couples TRBV7-8 to TRBJ2-5, with D hard to call. This CDR3 contains 13 residues. The germline gives CDR1 SGHVS, CDR2 FQNEAQ. With 1 base removed from V and 5 bases from J, the gap between germline ends came to 8 bases.

This clone was counted only a few times. This chain joins TRBV30 and TRBJ2-2; D is perhaps TRBD1 (6 bases). The CDR3 sequence is 12 residues long. Germline V lookup: CDR1 GTSNPN, CDR2 SVGIG (reference sequence). V was shortened by 5 bases and J by 4 bases, with 8 bases between the two germline ends. CDR3 in amino acids: CAWPRGTGELFF. In DNA, the CDR3 is TGTGCCTGGCCCAGGGGCACCGGGGAGCTGTTTTTT.

J is TRBJ2-5 and V is TRBV15, with 9 positions matching TRBD1. Germline CDR1 and CDR2: LNHNV and YYDKDF (reference sequence). The CDR3 loop spans 13 amino acids. With 3 bases clipped from V and 5 bases from J, the junction kept 1 base outside the gene matches. CDR3 loop: CATSRDRGETQYF. The CDR3, as DNA: TGTGCCACCAGCAGGGACAGGGGCGAGACCCAGTACTTC.

Here the CDR3 DNA reads TGTGCCAGCAGTGAACTCGCGGGTGGGGGATCACCCCTCCACTTT. Translation: CASSELAGGGSPLHF. The chain is built from TRBV6-1 and TRBJ1-6; D is perhaps TRBD1 (5 bases). Trimming pared 2 bases from V and 10 bases from J, leaving 15 bases between. Germline-derived CDR1 and CDR2 are MNHNS and SASEGT. The CDR3 is 15 amino acids.

DNA of the CDR3: TGTGCCTGGGGCGCTCCATACTCCTATAATTCACCCCTCCACTTT. It is translated as CAWGAPYSYNSPLHF. V gene TRBV30 combines with J gene TRBJ1-6; D call uncertain. CDR1 GTSNPN and CDR2 SVGIG come from the germline V gene (reference sequence). Trimming pared 5 bases from V and 0 bases from J, leaving 11 bases between. The CDR3 covers 15 residues.

The chain links TRBV19 to TRBJ2-3; D tentatively reads TRBD1 or TRBD2 (5 bases each). The CDR3 covers 15 residues. V gave up 4 bases and J gave up 3 bases, with 14 bases separating them. Germline CDR1 reads LNHDA; CDR2 reads SQIVND (reference sequence). CDR3: CASSTLTEGTDTQYF. The CDR3 DNA reads as TGTGCCAGTAGTACCCTGACAGAGGGTACAGATACGCAGTATTTT.

The CDR3 reads CASSEQVNTEAFF. The CDR3 DNA is TGTGCCAGCAGTGAACAGGTCAACACTGAAGCTTTCTTT. The gene calls are TRBV2 and TRBJ1-1; D is uncertain. The CDR3 extends over 13 amino acids. V was clipped by 2 bases and J by 2 bases, with 6 bases between them. CDR1 is SNHLY, CDR2 FYNNEI, per germline.

This clone was seen only once. The rearrangement joins TRBV11-3 to TRBJ1-1; D gene uncertain. Germline assignment: CDR1 SGHNT and CDR2 YENEEA. The CDR3 extends over 14 amino acids. V lost 5 bases and J lost 1, with 11 bases in between. In DNA form, the CDR3 reads TGTGCCAGCAGCCCCAGGTCCGCGAACACTGAAGCTTTCTTT. The encoded protein is CASSPRSANTEAFF.

The chain combines TRBV21-1 with TRBJ1-2; TRBD1 reflects the table's D call only, with no check against the DNA. TRBV21-1 is termed a pseudogene. The CDR3 is 15 amino acids. The CDR3 sequence is CASSKGRTGNYGYTF. The CDR3, as DNA: TGTGCCAGCAGCAAAGGCCGGACAGGGAACTATGGCTACACCTTC.